This T cell receptor (beta chain) was sequenced for a study of blood T cell repertoires in COVID-19 (dated by TCRdb to 2019 to 2021). Some background on the complete study: Samples covering the acute and convalescent phases of COVID-19 were provided by collaborators in the United States, Italy and Spain. The material from the prospective study consisted of cDNA or gDNA derived from T cells, B-cell-depleted T cells, or PBMCs. Subjects who had been exposed to COVID-19, were actively infected with it, or had recovered from it provided the deeply sampled blood TCRbeta repertoires that made up the dataset. The repertoires were made available in a free public database intended to serve as a resource for research on the immune response to SARS-CoV-2. Samples were obtained from the ongoing ImmuneRACE study (first 160 participants) and from 1,254 subjects provided by 6 global collaborators. Nearly every sample came with metadata listing a de-identified subject ID, COVID-19 status, age in years and sex. Where HLA class I and class II types were available, the types were taken from metadata supplied by the sample provider, not from assay-based typing.

As for this clone: Its antigen specificity is not known. No base quality values were provided; no much bigger clone lies one nucleotide off.

V lost 7 bases and J lost 2 bases, and the count of bases not matched to a germline gene is 4. Counted from cysteine to phenylalanine, this CDR3 has 13 amino acids. The only DNA kept is the CDR3, 39 bases in frame from the first base. As encoded in the germline V gene, CDR1 is SQVTM while CDR2 is ANQGSEA. TCRbeta CDR3 regions were amplified from genomic DNA by means of the immunoSEQ Assay, a bias-controlled multiplex PCR. In the paper's pipeline: The number of nucleated cells in each sample was estimated by amplification of reference gene primers within the assay. Sequence reads were collapsed and filtered to measure the absolute abundance of every unique TCRbeta CDR3 rearrangement. For each sample, productive Simpson clonality was calculated as the square root of Simpson's diversity index across productive rearrangements. Not all clones reach the TCRdb copy of this immuneACCESS table, which keeps in-frame sequences only. Checked studies attribute under half of the gap to unresolved V genes and leave the rest unexplained. Clonal size and the V and J genes are those of that table, whereas D and trimming came from the DNA. In this sample the table shows about 47,000 clones, 83% of which occur a single time. The ten largest clones capture around 7.4% of the sample.

Study-level results and caveats: Clinical and demographic metadata were provided uncurated, with the amount varying by source and participant.

The collaborating institutions used their own protocols to collect whole blood in K2EDTA tubes. For TCRbeta analysis, collaborator samples were shipped as frozen whole blood, as isolated PBMCs, or as DNA extracted from either sample type. The origin of this receptor is a man aged 55 to 70 with active COVID-19. The rearrangement combines TRBV29-1 with TRBJ2-3; 9 bases in the junction line up with TRBD1. The sequenced sample consisted of peripheral blood. The DNA sequence follows: TGCAGCGCCGTACAGGGGGCCACAGATACGCAGTATTTT. Translated, it gives CSAVQGATDTQYF.